This entry lists 26 T cell receptor beta chains sequenced from one sample in a study of blood T cell repertoires in COVID-19. Measured with immunoSEQ multiplex PCR; TCRdb has only the in-frame clones, and not every one. This sample yields roughly 230,000 clones, of which around four fifths are seen a single time; roughly 10% belongs to the top ten. Sequencing used peripheral blood. All receptors derive from an elderly woman with COVID-19, enrolled during active disease.

This chain connects TRBV7-9 to TRBJ2-1; the D is unclear. The germline gives CDR1 SEHNR, CDR2 FQNEAQ (reference sequence). Trimming left V 5 bases short and J 5 bases short, with 13 bases between. The length of the CDR3 is 14 residues. The CDR3 sequence is CASSPGALDNEQFF. CDR3 nucleotides: TGTGCCAGCAGCCCAGGCGCCCTGGACAATGAGCAGTTCTTC. Full variable domain (missing parts from reference TRBV7-9 and TRBJ2-1): DTGVSQNPRHKITKRGQNVTFRCDPISEHNRLYWYRQTLGQGPEFLTYFQNEAQLEKSRLLSDRFSAERPKGSFSTLEIQRTEQGDSAMYLCASSPGALDNEQFFGPGTRLTVL.

The rearrangement joins TRBV12-3 or TRBV12-4 to TRBJ1-2; 8 bases agree with TRBD1. The ends lost 3 bases at V and 8 bases at J; junction bases unmatched: 2. CDR3 size: 12 residues. The CDR3 here is CASSFDRGGYTF. In DNA, the CDR3 is TGTGCCAGCAGTTTTGACAGGGGCGGCTACACCTTC.

CDR3 loop: CASSQGPGGQYSNQPQHF. The CDR3 DNA is TGCGCCAGCAGCCAAGGGCCGGGGGGGCAATATAGCAATCAGCCCCAGCATTTT. V gene TRBV4-1 combines with J gene TRBJ1-5, with a possible D match to TRBD1 (6 bases). From germline, CDR1 is MGHRA and CDR2 YSYEKL. CDR3 length: 18 residues. Trimming took off 1 base at V and 0 bases at J, with 16 bases between the two ends.

The rearrangement links TRBV5-4 to TRBJ2-7, with 7 bases lining up with TRBD1. The CDR3 length is 14 residues. V dropped 4 bases and J dropped 3; count of bases not matched to a gene: 7. Germline V CDR1 and CDR2: SGHNT, YYREEE (reference sequence). This CDR3 reads CASSRQGPFYEQYV. As DNA, the CDR3 is TGTGCCAGCAGCCGACAGGGCCCCTTCTACGAGCAGTACGTC.

This chain links TRBV30 with TRBJ2-7; D is unclear. The CDR3 is 13 residues long. V was pared by 2 bases and J by 3 bases, with 11 bases between. Germline V lookup: CDR1 GTSNPN, CDR2 SVGIG (reference sequence). Here the CDR3 reads CAWSFTLFYEQYF. Written as DNA, the CDR3 is TGTGCCTGGAGTTTCACTTTGTTCTACGAGCAGTACTTC. Drawing the rest from reference TRBV30 and TRBJ2-7, the complete variable domain is SQTIHQWPATLVQPVGSPLSLECTVEGTSNPNLYWYRQAAGRGLQLLFYSVGIGQISSEVPQNLSASRPQDRQFILSSKKLLLSDSGFYLCAWSFTLFYEQYFGPGTRLTVT.

The chain recombines TRBV28 with TRBJ2-1; no reliable D call. This CDR3 region has 10 residues. The germline CDR1 and CDR2 sequences are MDHEN and SYDVKM. Trimming removed 8 bases at V and 15 bases at J, with 14 bases between. The chain's CDR3 is CASSYIAMFF. The DNA of the CDR3 is TGTGCCAGCTCGTATATCGCTATGTTCTTC.

This chain links TRBV19 with TRBJ2-7, with 11 bases identical to TRBD1. The ends lost 4 bases at V and 0 bases at J; junction bases unmatched: 2. The germline V gene has CDR1 LNHDA and CDR2 SQIVND (reference sequence). The CDR3 sequence is 15 residues long. The CDR3 loop reads CASSKGTGGSYEQYV. The CDR3 bases are TGTGCCAGTAGTAAGGGGACAGGGGGCTCCTACGAGCAGTACGTC.

This clone showed up just once. V is TRBV5-4 and J is TRBJ2-7; 8 bases match TRBD1. Germline trimming cut 6 bases from V and 5 bases from J; bases unmatched to any gene: 7. Germline V lookup: CDR1 SGHNT, CDR2 YYREEE (reference sequence). This CDR3 comprises 13 residues. CDR3 amino acids: CASISDRVNEQYV. The CDR3, as DNA: TGTGCCAGCATTTCGGACAGGGTCAACGAGCAGTACGTC.

The chain links TRBV6-5 to TRBJ1-2; D is unresolved. The germline V and J ends were trimmed by 2 bases and 6 bases, with 16 bases remaining between them. Germline CDR1 MNHEY, CDR2 SVGAGI. The CDR3 is made up of 15 amino acids. CDR3: CASSYAFFTGHGYTF. In nucleotides, the CDR3 is TGTGCCAGCAGTTACGCATTTTTTACGGGTCATGGCTACACCTTC.

This chain links TRBV4-1 with TRBJ1-1, with a tentative D call TRBD1 (6 bases). CDR3 size: 16 residues. The germline gives CDR1 MGHRA, CDR2 YSYEKL. V was cut by 6 bases and J by 2 bases, with 19 bases left in between. The CDR3 DNA sequence: TGCGCCAGCAGATTAGTTGTCCGGGACACCAACACTGAAGCTTTCTTT. The encoded protein is CASRLVVRDTNTEAFF.

The chain recombines TRBV9 with TRBJ2-1, with D possibly being TRBD2 (5 bases). CDR3 length: 15 residues. CDR1 and CDR2 from the germline V gene are SGDLS and YYNGEE. V gave up 0 bases and J gave up 0 bases, with 7 bases separating them. Written as DNA, the CDR3 is TGTGCCAGCAGCGTAGCACTAGGCTCCTACAATGAGCAGTTCTTC. Protein: CASSVALGSYNEQFF.

V gene TRBV7-3 combines with J gene TRBJ2-7, with TRBD2 identical over 7 bases. The CDR3 is 14 amino acids. The germline V gene has CDR1 SGHTA and CDR2 FQGTGA. Losses at the gene ends were 5 bases for V and 5 bases for J; bases not matched to a gene: 9. The CDR3 DNA is TGTGCCAGCAGCCTATACGGGGGGTACGACGAGCAGTACTTC. Translating it yields CASSLYGGYDEQYF.

This rearrangement joins TRBV5-1 to TRBJ1-2, with D unclear. Germline assignment: CDR1 SGHRS and CDR2 YFSETQ. Trimming stripped 5 bases from V and 6 bases from J, with 14 bases between. This CDR3 spans 13 amino acids. Here the CDR3 reads CASSRGMRDGYTF. DNA for the CDR3: TGCGCCAGCAGTCGGGGTATGAGGGATGGCTACACCTTC. Based on the CDR3 plus reference TRBV5-1 and TRBJ1-2, the full variable domain is KAGVTQTPRYLIKTRGQQVTLSCSPISGHRSVSWYQQTPGQGLQFLFEYFSETQRNKGNFPGRFSGRQFSNSRSEMNVSTLELGDSALYLCASSRGMRDGYTFGSGTRLTVV.

The chain carries TRBV21-1 and TRBJ1-1; no DNA check was done on the table's D call, TRBD1. TRBV21-1 is designated a pseudogene. The CDR3 runs to 12 residues. CDR3 amino acids: CASSTVPPEAFF. The CDR3 DNA reads TGTGCCAGCTCGACAGTGCCCCCTGAAGCTTTCTTT.

CDR3 protein: CASSLGANGELFF. The CDR3 DNA reads TGTGCCAGCAGCCTGGGGGCTAACGGGGAGCTGTTTTTT. This rearrangement joins TRBV7-9 to TRBJ2-2, with D maybe TRBD1 (6 bases). V was pared by 5 bases and J by 7 bases, with 11 bases between. Per germline, CDR1 SEHNR and CDR2 FQNEAQ (reference sequence). The CDR3 consists of 13 residues.

The genes are TRBV18 and TRBJ1-6; D gene uncertain. This CDR3 has 14 amino acids. V shed 2 bases and J shed 6 bases, with 8 bases lying between them. Germline CDR1 and CDR2: KGHSH and LQKENI. CDR3 coding DNA: TGTGCCAGCTCACCATCCCCTTCTAATTCACCCCTCCACTTT. It specifies CASSPSPSNSPLHF. The entire variable domain, with the rest obtained from reference TRBV18 and TRBJ1-6, is as follows: NAGVMQNPRHLVRRRGQEARLRCSPMKGHSHVYWYRQLPEEGLKFMVYLQKENIIDESGMPKERFSAEFPKEGPSILRIQQVVRGDSAAYFCASSPSPSNSPLHFGNGTRLTVT.

CDR3 sequence: CAISESTGANYGYTF. In DNA form, the CDR3 reads TGTGCCATCAGTGAGTCTACGGGTGCTAACTATGGCTACACCTTC. The chain has TRBV10-3 and TRBJ1-2; no firm D call. Looked up from germline, CDR1 is ENHRY and CDR2 is SYGVKD. This CDR3 has 15 residues. Trimming left V 0 bases short and J 0 bases short, with 8 bases between.

The table lists this clone with a few counts. The rearrangement links TRBV18 to TRBJ2-3; a possible D gene is TRBD2 (7 bases). Trimming removed 2 bases at V and 4 bases at J, with 10 bases between. Germline-derived CDR1 and CDR2 are KGHSH and LQKENI. This CDR3 has 14 residues. DNA of the CDR3: TGTGCCAGCTCACCAAGGGGGGGCCCAGATACGCAGTATTTT. This gives the protein CASSPRGGPDTQYF.

The chain recombines TRBV5-1 with TRBJ2-5; 9 bases fit TRBD2. Germline CDR1 and CDR2: SGHRS and YFSETQ. Trimming took 2 bases from V and 2 from J; bases not matched to a gene: 4. The CDR3 is 15 residues long. CDR3: CASSLSGGHQETQYF. Written as DNA, the CDR3 is TGCGCCAGCAGCTTAAGCGGGGGGCATCAAGAGACCCAGTACTTC.

The CDR3 sequence is CASSGAAKNQPQHF. Here the CDR3 DNA reads TGTGCCAGTAGTGGTGCAGCGAAAAATCAGCCCCAGCATTTT. V and J are TRBV19 and TRBJ1-5, with unresolved D. Germline V gene sequence: CDR1 LNHDA, CDR2 SQIVND (reference sequence). The CDR3 contains 14 residues. Trimming pared 5 bases from V and 4 bases from J, leaving 12 bases between. The complete variable domain, with remaining parts taken from reference TRBV19 and TRBJ1-5, reads DGGITQSPKYLFRKEGQNVTLSCEQNLNHDAMYWYRQDPGQGLRLIYYSQIVNDFQKGDIAEGYSVSREKKESFPLTVTSAQKNPTAFYLCASSGAAKNQPQHFGDGTRLSIL.

J is TRBJ2-1 and V is TRBV7-3, with 7 bases aligning to TRBD1. The V gene's germline CDR1 is SGHTA and CDR2 FQGTGA. V trimming: 2 bases; J trimming: 4 bases; junction bases outside the gene matches: 5. This CDR3 region has 15 residues. The DNA of the CDR3 is TGTGCCAGCAGCTTAGTCGCGACAGGGTACAATGAGCAGTTCTTC. The encoded protein is CASSLVATGYNEQFF. Together with reference TRBV7-3 and TRBJ2-1, the CDR3 gives the full variable domain: GAGVSQTPSNKVTEKGKYVELRCDPISGHTALYWYRQSLGQGPEFLIYFQGTGAADDSGLPNDRFFAVRPEGSVSTLKIQRTERGDSAVYLCASSLVATGYNEQFFGPGTRLTVL.

This chain connects TRBV29-1 to TRBJ1-1; TRBD1 might be the D (6 bases). V was shortened by 3 bases and J by 4 bases, with 24 bases between the two germline ends. Germline-derived CDR1 and CDR2 are SQVTM and ANQGSEA. This CDR3 is 17 amino acids long. CDR3 nucleotides: TGCAGCGTTGAGAGGTGGGACATCGACTTTACGAGCACTGAAGCTTTCTTT. It yields the protein CSVERWDIDFTSTEAFF.

The chain employs TRBV7-7 and TRBJ1-2; 7 nucleotides align to TRBD1. V lost 5 bases, J lost 3 bases, and 9 bases stayed unmatched. Germline V gives CDR1 SSHAT, CDR2 FNYEAQ (reference sequence). CDR3 length: 15 amino acids. CDR3: CASSPTGDPHYGYTF. DNA for the CDR3: TGTGCCAGCAGCCCCACAGGGGACCCTCACTATGGCTACACCTTC. Complete variable domain (other parts from reference TRBV7-7 and TRBJ1-2): GAGVSQSPRYKVTKRGQDVTLRCDPISSHATLYWYQQALGQGPEFLTYFNYEAQPDKSGLPSDRFSAERPEGSISTLTIQRTEQRDSAMYRCASSPTGDPHYGYTFGSGTRLTVV.

CDR3 in amino acids: CASTQGNTIYF. CDR3 in DNA: TGCGCCAGCACCCAGGGGAACACCATATATTTT. The V and J genes are TRBV5-1 and TRBJ1-3; D may be TRBD1 (6 bases). The germline V and J ends were trimmed by 6 bases and 7 bases, with 8 bases remaining between them. This CDR3 spans 11 amino acids. Germline assignment: CDR1 SGHRS and CDR2 YFSETQ.

V is TRBV6-5 and J is TRBJ1-3, with D maybe TRBD1 (6 bases). Germline CDR1 and CDR2: MNHEY and SVGAGI. The CDR3 length is 15 residues. V gave up 8 bases and J gave up 0 bases, with 14 bases separating them. The chain's CDR3 is CASGFDRSSGNTIYF. For the CDR3, the DNA is TGTGCCAGCGGGTTTGACAGGAGCTCTGGAAACACCATATATTTT.

The rearrangement links TRBV5-8 to TRBJ2-1; 12 positions match TRBD1. The V gene's germline CDR1 is SGHTS and CDR2 YDEGEE. J was trimmed by 8 bases and V by 0 bases; bases with no gene match: 9. This CDR3 comprises 17 residues. CDR3 loop: CASSLVGGTGGTYEQFF. The CDR3 nucleotides read TGTGCCAGCAGCTTGGTTGGGGGGACAGGGGGCACTTATGAGCAGTTCTTC.